What follows describes a single TCR beta chain. What it binds is unknown. The source of the sample is a study of graft-versus-host responses after intestinal transplantation. The method was immunoSEQ multiplex PCR; TCRdb's version includes in-frame clones alone and lacks a portion of them. The sample holds about 96,000 clones, roughly 90% seen once. CDR1 and CDR2 (germline): SGHVS, FQNEAQ. This CDR3 comprises 15 residues. Losses at the gene ends were 5 bases for V and 3 bases for J; bases not matched to a gene: 7. Here the sequenced sample was unstimulated CD4+ T cells sorted from spleen or lymph node cells, taken before intestinal transplant. This chain links TRBV7-8 with TRBJ2-7, with 10 bases that match TRBD1. The source of this sequence is a human donor who received an intestinal transplant. This chain's CDR3 is CASSPDRGRNYEQYF. The CDR3 DNA is TGTGCCAGCAGCCCCGACAGGGGGCGCAACTACGAGCAGTACTTC.